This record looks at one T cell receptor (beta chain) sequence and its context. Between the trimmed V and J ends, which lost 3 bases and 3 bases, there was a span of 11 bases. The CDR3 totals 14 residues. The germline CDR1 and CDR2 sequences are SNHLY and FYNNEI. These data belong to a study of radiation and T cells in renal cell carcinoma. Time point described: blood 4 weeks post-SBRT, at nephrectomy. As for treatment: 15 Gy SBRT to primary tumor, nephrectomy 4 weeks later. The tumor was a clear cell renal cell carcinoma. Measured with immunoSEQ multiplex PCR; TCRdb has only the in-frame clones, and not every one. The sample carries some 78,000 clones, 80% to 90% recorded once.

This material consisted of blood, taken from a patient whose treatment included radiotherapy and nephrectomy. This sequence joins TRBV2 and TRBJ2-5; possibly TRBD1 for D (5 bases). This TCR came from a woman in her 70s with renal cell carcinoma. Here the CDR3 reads CASSEGRVEETQYF. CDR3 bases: TGTGCCAGCAGTGAGGGCAGGGTTGAAGAGACCCAGTACTTC.